This TCR beta chain was retrieved from a study of T cells after yellow fever vaccination. As for the study in general: With SMART-Seq v4 Ultra Low Input, the fractions containing low cell numbers were prepared. Broader study findings: A large majority of primary-vaccination clones showed up again after the booster (roughly 96% CD4, about 90% CD8).

For TCR, cDNA came from 5'RACE template switching, which added a universal primer site and UMIs. TCRdb ran MiXCR on the 5' RACE reads and lists one entry per CDR3 protein. This sample has 300,000 or so distinct CDR3 sequences, with about an eighth found just once. The trim removed 0 bases at V and 1 base at J, leaving 9 bases unmatched. Germline-derived CDR1 and CDR2 are MNHEY and SVGAGI. This CDR3 has 17 amino acids. Concerning this clonotype: What it binds is not known.

The receptor's source is a man aged 30 to 45 who received the YFV17D yellow fever vaccine. The rearrangement joins TRBV6-5 to TRBJ2-7; 7 bases line up with TRBD2. Sample: CD4+ T cells sorted from PBMCs, taken 45 days after the yellow fever booster vaccination. CDR3 sequence reads: CASSYSSIGGSSYEQYF. The CDR3 region has the DNA TGTGCCAGCAGTTACTCGAGTATCGGGGGGTCGTCCTACGAGCAGTACTTC.